Below are 28 T cell receptor beta chains sequenced from a single sample in a study of metastatic and nonmetastatic thyroid tumors. TCRdb re-called the PCR reads with MiXCR. The sample has 20,000 to 25,000 clones, around an eighth seen once. Patients were all untreated before their thyroid surgery. The sample consisted of blood. The receptors were gathered from a female donor with papillary thyroid cancer or a benign thyroid nodule (not recorded which). Some clones in this sample may be carry-over from other donors' samples.

In its sample, this clone was seen many times. The junction departs from the called germline gene at one end, perhaps through a read error. The genes are TRBV10-2 and TRBJ2-3; 8 bases agree with TRBD2. Germline CDR1 is WSHSY and CDR2 is SAAADI. The CDR3 contains 14 residues. As DNA, the CDR3 is TGCGCCGGCAGCCCAGCGGGGGTTGCAGATACGCAGTATTTT. Encoded protein: CAGSPAGVADTQYF.

At least ten counts were recorded for this clone. The chain combines TRBV5-1 with TRBJ2-6; D uncertain. The CDR3 extends over 15 amino acids. V lost 0 bases and J lost 0, with 4 bases in between. Germline V CDR1 and CDR2: SGHRS, YFSETQ. The CDR3 bases are TGCGCCAGCAGCTTGGAGCCCTCTGGGGCCAACGTCCTGACTTTC. Translated, it gives CASSLEPSGANVLTF.

In this sample, this clone is medium-sized (0.01 to 0.1%). The genes are TRBV10-2 and TRBJ2-1; D might be TRBD2 (6 bases). Germline lookup yields CDR1 WSHSY and CDR2 SAAADI. Trimming took off 4 bases at V and 9 bases at J, with 16 bases between the two ends. The CDR3 is 14 amino acids. CDR3: CASSGGVSGSEQFF. The CDR3 coding sequence is TGCGCCAGCAGTGGGGGGGTGAGTGGGAGTGAGCAGTTCTTC.

This clone was observed a handful of times. Lacking the conserved final phenylalanine or tryptophan, this CDR3 likely reflects a read error. The chain joins TRBV27 to TRBJ2-6, with TRBD1 as a possible D gene (5 bases). Germline V lookup: CDR1 MNHEY, CDR2 SMNVEV (reference sequence). The CDR3 is 15 amino acids. In nucleotides, the CDR3 is TGTGCCAGCAGTCCAGGGTTGTCTGGGGACAACGTCCTGACTTTA. This codes for CASSPGLSGDNVLTL.

This clone was observed many times. The chain is built from TRBV18 and TRBJ1-6; 7 nucleotides align to TRBD1. Germline V gives CDR1 KGHSH, CDR2 LQKENI. This CDR3 region has 15 residues. J lost 10 bases, V lost 2 bases, and 8 bases had no gene match. CDR3 sequence (DNA): TGTGCCAGCTCACCAAGGACAGGAACAAGGTCACCCCTCCACTTT. Encoded protein: CASSPRTGTRSPLHF.

The chain couples TRBV11-3 to TRBJ2-2, with a tentative D call TRBD2 (6 bases). Trimming took off 6 bases at V and 4 bases at J, with 15 bases between the two ends. Germline V lookup: CDR1 SGHNT, CDR2 YENEEA. This CDR3 comprises 15 residues. Here the CDR3 reads CASRGGSGGTGELFF. The CDR3 DNA follows: TGTGCCAGCAGGGGGGGTTCGGGTGGCACCGGGGAGCTGTTTTTT.

Turning to this clone: A much larger clone lies a single base off, so this may be a read error. The same CDR3 can be traced to other DNA sequences in this sample. The chain recombines TRBV6-1 with TRBJ2-5, with TRBD2 matching over 11 bases. In germline, CDR1 is MNHNS, CDR2 SASEGT. The length of the CDR3 is 16 residues. DNA for the CDR3: TGTGCCACCTCAATATTCGGGACTAGCGGTGAAGAGACACAGTACTTC. Its protein is CATSIFGTSGEETQYF.

This clone occurred many times. The chain has TRBV27 and TRBJ1-3, with TRBD1 as a possible D gene (6 bases). The CDR3 loop spans 13 amino acids. Deletions cut 3 bases from V and 8 bases from J, with 11 bases between. Germline V lookup: CDR1 MNHEY, CDR2 SMNVEV (reference sequence). The CDR3 here is CASSLNRGDTIYF. Written as DNA, the CDR3 is TGTGCCAGCAGTTTGAATAGGGGGGACACCATATATTTT.

This clone is medium-sized. The chain links TRBV6-2 or TRBV6-3 to TRBJ1-5, with D possibly being TRBD1 (5 bases). CDR3 size: 14 residues. The V and J ends lost 2 bases and 8 bases respectively, with 13 bases between them. Looked up from germline, CDR1 is MNHEY and CDR2 is SVGEGT. The CDR3 spells CASSYAGRGKPQHF. For the CDR3, the DNA is TGTGCCAGCAGTTACGCCGGGAGGGGCAAGCCCCAGCATTTT.

This clone was observed many times. The chain links TRBV19 to TRBJ2-3, with D perhaps given as TRBD1 or TRBD2 (5 bases each). CDR3 length: 16 amino acids. Trimming stripped 8 bases from V and 1 base from J, with 19 bases between. CDR1 LNHDA and CDR2 SQIVND come from the germline V gene (reference sequence). In nucleotides, the CDR3 is TGTGCCAGTGGGGCCCAGAGCGGAACAGGCACAGATACGCAGTATTTT. It specifies CASGAQSGTGTDTQYF.

This clone was observed many times. This chain joins TRBV15 and TRBJ2-3, with TRBD1 matching 7 bases. Germline CDR1 reads LNHNV; CDR2 reads YYDKDF (reference sequence). V lost 6 bases and J lost 3; bases outside the gene matches: 9. The length of the CDR3 is 15 residues. CDR3 sequence (DNA): TGTGCCACCAGGAAAAGACAGGGTTGGACAGATACGCAGTATTTT. It specifies CATRKRQGWTDTQYF.

This clone was detected many times. The rearrangement uses TRBV11-2 and TRBJ1-1; D is unclear. There are 14 residues in the CDR3. Germline lookup yields CDR1 SGHAT and CDR2 FQNNGV. Between the trimmed V and J ends, which lost 2 bases and 2 bases, there was a span of 9 bases. This CDR3 reads CASSLLTGNTEAFF. DNA of the CDR3: TGTGCCAGCAGCTTACTGACGGGTAACACTGAAGCTTTCTTT.

This clone has ten or more counts. CDR3: CATSLFQGAEGNEKLFF. The CDR3 nucleotides read TGTGCAACTAGTCTATTCCAGGGGGCAGAGGGTAATGAAAAACTGTTTTTT. The V and J genes are TRBV19 and TRBJ1-4, with 8 bases aligning to TRBD1. Germline V gene sequence: CDR1 LNHDA, CDR2 SQIVND (reference sequence). The CDR3 is 17 amino acids.

This clone was seen only a few times. A read error may explain this, as a much larger clone is one base away. The chain employs TRBV5-1 and TRBJ2-3; D might be TRBD1 (6 bases). Between the trimmed V and J ends, which lost 1 base and 2 bases, there was a span of 11 bases. The germline CDR1 and CDR2 sequences are SGHRS and YFSETQ. The length of the CDR3 is 15 residues. For the CDR3, the DNA is TGCGCCAGCAGCTTGTCGAGACAGGTCACAGATACGCAGTATTTT. This translates into CASSLSRQVTDTQYF. The full variable domain, rest sourced from reference TRBV5-1 and TRBJ2-3, is KAGVTQTPRYLIKTRGQQVTLSCSPISGHRSVSWYQQTPGQGLQFLFEYFSETQRNKGNFPGRFSGRQFSNSRSEMNVSTLELGDSALYLCASSLSRQVTDTQYFGPGTRLTVL.

Within the sample, this clone is medium-sized. This sequence joins TRBV6-1 and TRBJ1-5, with D maybe TRBD1 (5 bases). V shed 3 bases and J shed 4 bases, with 10 bases lying between them. The CDR3 spans 14 residues. Germline V gene sequence: CDR1 MNHNS, CDR2 SASEGT. CDR3 sequence: CASSEGWGNQPQHF. The CDR3 region has the DNA TGTGCCAGCAGTGAGGGGTGGGGGAATCAGCCCCAGCATTTT.

At least ten counts were recorded for this clone. The chain is built from TRBV29-1 and TRBJ2-1; TRBD1 or TRBD2 may be the D gene (5 bases each). The V end lost 4 bases, the J end lost 10 bases, and 11 bases lay between the germline ends. The germline gives CDR1 SQVTM, CDR2 ANQGSEA. This CDR3 has 11 amino acids. The DNA for the CDR3 is TGCAGCGTTGGGTCGGGACCCGAGCAGTTCTTC. Encoded protein: CSVGSGPEQFF.

The table lists this clone with many counts. This chain connects TRBV7-2 to TRBJ2-7; D is ambiguous. The germline V and J ends were trimmed by 2 bases and 3 bases, with 11 bases remaining between them. Germline assignment: CDR1 SGHTA and CDR2 FQGNSA. This CDR3 spans 14 amino acids. CDR3 nucleotides: TGTGCCAGCAGCTTAAAGTCTGGGGACTACGAGCAGTACTTC. This sequence encodes CASSLKSGDYEQYF.

This clone appeared a few times. CDR3 loop: CASSLDRRRGYTF. Here the CDR3 DNA reads TGTGCCAGCAGTTTAGACAGGAGAAGAGGCTACACCTTC. The V call is TRBV12-3 or TRBV12-4, the J call TRBJ1-2, with D possibly matching TRBD1 (5 bases). V was cut by 1 base and J by 8 bases, with 11 bases left in between. The length of the CDR3 is 13 residues.

There are many counts of this clone. One junction end disagrees with the germline gene, perhaps due to a read error. The gene calls are TRBV6-2 or TRBV6-3 and TRBJ2-3; no clear D. Germline V gene sequence: CDR1 MNHEY, CDR2 SVGEGT. This CDR3 is 14 amino acids long. The CDR3 DNA is TGTGCCAGCAGTTACGTTCAGGTTGGAGATGCGCAGTATTTT. Its protein product is CASSYVQVGDAQYF.

In this sample, this clone turned up many times. J is TRBJ1-5 and V is TRBV10-2, with D maybe TRBD1 (6 bases). The V end lost 3 bases, the J end lost 6 bases, and 12 bases lay between the germline ends. The CDR3 spans 14 residues. The germline V gene encodes CDR1 WSHSY and CDR2 SAAADI. The CDR3, as DNA: TGCGCCAGCAGTGAACAGGGACGAAGTCAGCCCCAGCATTTT. Protein sequence: CASSEQGRSQPQHF.

There are many counts of this clone. This rearrangement joins TRBV24-1 to TRBJ1-1; 8 bases match TRBD1. Germline CDR1 reads KGHDR; CDR2 reads SFDVKD. The CDR3 has 14 residues. With V trimmed by 3 bases and J by 4 bases, 3 bases remained unmatched. Written as DNA, the CDR3 is TGTGCCACCAGTGATACGACAGGGGTCACTGAAGCTTTCTTT. Protein: CATSDTTGVTEAFF.

This chain uses TRBV21-1 with TRBJ1-1; the table calls TRBD1, which could not be checked here. TRBV21-1 is noted as a pseudogene. The CDR3 runs to 19 residues. The CDR3 DNA follows: TGCGCCAGCAGCACCACCATCGGGGGACAGCCTAACATGAACACTGAAGCTTTCTTT. It is translated as CASSTTIGGQPNMNTEAFF.

This clone was observed at least ten times. The chain recombines TRBV30 with TRBJ2-7, with D possibly being TRBD1 (6 bases). The V gene lost 5 bases and the J gene lost 6 bases, with 20 bases spanning the gap. The germline V gene has CDR1 GTSNPN and CDR2 SVGIG (reference sequence). The CDR3 has 14 amino acids. In DNA, the CDR3 is TGTGCCTGGCCCCTCCAGGGGTGTACCTTCGAGCAGTACTTC. Translated: CAWPLQGCTFEQYF.

This clone has ten or more counts. The chain has TRBV6-1 and TRBJ1-5; D unclear. In germline, CDR1 is MNHNS, CDR2 SASEGT. Deletions cut 6 bases from V and 4 bases from J, with 10 bases between. The CDR3 runs to 13 residues. The CDR3 region has the DNA TGTGCCAGCAGCCTTGGTCCGAATCAGCCCCAGCATTTT. It codes for CASSLGPNQPQHF.

Regarding this clone: This may be a read error, as it is one base from a much larger clone. The chain carries TRBV5-1 and TRBJ2-5; 7 positions agree with TRBD1. Germline V gene data show CDR1 as SGHRS and CDR2 as YFSETQ. J was trimmed by 1 base and V by 6 bases; bases with no gene match: 9. This CDR3 is 15 amino acids long. The CDR3 loop is CASNFTAGGQETQYF. CDR3 nucleotide sequence: TGCGCCAGCAACTTTACGGCAGGGGGCCAAGAGACCCAGTACTTC. The full variable domain, with the rest looked up from reference TRBV5-1 and TRBJ2-5, is KAGVTQTPRYLIKTRGQQVTLSCSPISGHRSVSWYQQTPGQGLQFLFEYFSETQRNKGNFPGRFSGRQFSNSRSEMNVSTLELGDSALYLCASNFTAGGQETQYFGPGTRLLVL.

In its sample, this clone was seen many times. The chain uses TRBV28 and TRBJ2-5; 7 bases agree with TRBD1. Germline CDR1 is MDHEN and CDR2 is SYDVKM. The V segment lost 6 bases and the J segment 7 bases; nucleotides outside the gene matches: 14. This CDR3 region has 15 residues. For the CDR3, the DNA is TGTGCCAGCAGCCAGAATCTGAGGGGGCCAGGGACCCAGTACTTC. Residues: CASSQNLRGPGTQYF.

There are many counts of this clone. The chain employs TRBV7-2 and TRBJ2-7, with D hard to call. Germline CDR1 SGHTA, CDR2 FQGNSA. The ends were cut back, 1 base at V and 3 bases at J, with 7 bases in the middle. The length of the CDR3 is 13 residues. The CDR3 loop is CASSLGSFYEQYF. CDR3 sequence (DNA): TGTGCCAGCAGCTTAGGATCGTTCTACGAGCAGTACTTC. The complete variable domain, with remaining parts taken from reference TRBV7-2 and TRBJ2-7, reads GAGVSQSPSNKVTEKGKDVELRCDPISGHTALYWYRQSLGQGLEFLIYFQGNSAPDKSGLPSDRFSAERTGGSVSTLTIQRTQQEDSAVYLCASSLGSFYEQYFGPGTRLTVT.

In regard to this clone: A much larger clone is a single base away; this may be a read error. The chain couples TRBV18 to TRBJ1-1; 7 bases are a match to TRBD1. Germline-derived CDR1 and CDR2 are KGHSH and LQKENI. Trimming at V came to 6 bases and at J to 4 bases, leaving 8 bases not matched to a gene. This CDR3 comprises 14 residues. This CDR3 reads CASSLNDRVTEAFF. In DNA, the CDR3 is TGTGCCAGCTCTCTCAACGACAGGGTCACTGAAGCTTTCTTT.